This T cell receptor beta chain was documented in a study of CD8+ T cells in alopecia areata. Study details: For treated patients, severity scores reflected the percentage of scalp area affected.

Treatment noted: oral pan-JAK inhibitor, 5-10 mg twice daily. Obtained from alopecia areata patients were lesional scalp punch biopsies along with peripheral blood. PBMCs, the starting material, were the source of sorted CD4+ and CD8+ T cells. Whole-study findings and limits: Tofacitinib yielded significantly lower scalp clonality and fewer expanded CD8+ clones among the top 100.

There are 13 residues in the CDR3. Germline assignment: CDR1 SGHRS and CDR2 YFSETQ. Trimming stripped 3 bases from V and 1 base from J, with 8 bases between. Sequencing used cDNA as its template, made by extracting RNA and reverse transcribing it. The protocol was immunoSEQ multiplex PCR, while the TCRdb copy is restricted to in-frame clones and leaves out a portion. The sample lists fewer than 150,000 clones; less than 60% were seen once. Worth noting for this clone: The antigen remains undetermined.

The source material was CD4+ T cells sorted from blood, sampled at week 24, from a patient treated with tofacitinib. The J gene is TRBJ2-7, the V gene TRBV5-1; D perhaps matches TRBD2 (6 bases). The TCR comes from a human donor with alopecia areata. CDR3: CASSWEESYEQYF. The CDR3 nucleotides are TGCGCCAGCAGCTGGGAGGAATCCTACGAGCAGTACTTC.